Listed here is a single T cell receptor beta chain. This sample is part of a study of control samples from healthy donors and cancer patients. Sequencing was performed with immunoSEQ multiplex PCR; in TCRdb, only in-frame clones are kept and a portion is missing. The sample includes about 120,000 clones, around 90% of them seen just once. The sequence derives from a woman in her seventies in good health. The sample taken for sequencing was blood.

CDR3 DNA: TGCGCCAGCAGCCCGGACAACCACAATGAGCAGTTCTTC. Its translation is CASSPDNHNEQFF. The chain carries TRBV5-1 and TRBJ2-1, with D perhaps matching TRBD1 (5 bases). Germline CDR1 SGHRS, CDR2 YFSETQ. V lost 4 bases and J 5 bases, leaving 10 bases between the germline ends. The CDR3 is made up of 13 amino acids.